The 10 T cell receptor beta chains reported below all come from one sample, sequenced in a study of human T cells and chemical hapten exposure. Time point meaning: patch test 2, 6 weeks after DPC sensitization. The treatment here: therapeutic diphenylcyclopropenone sensitization with weekly scalp DPC. TCRdb independently ran MiXCR on the RACE reads; one entry per CDR3 protein. Among some 42,000 distinct CDR3 sequences listed, about 9.8% were seen once. The source material was whole blood, sampled in connection with sensitization to the hapten diphenylcyclopropenone (DPC). Receptors originate from a woman between 35 and 50 years old with alopecia areata. Some clones in this sample may be carry-over from other donors' samples.

The J gene is TRBJ1-6, the V gene TRBV20-1; D perhaps matches TRBD1 (5 bases). The V end was cut by 6 bases, the J end by 8 bases, with 14 bases between. The CDR3 runs 13 residues. Per germline, CDR1 DFQATT and CDR2 SNEGSKA (reference sequence). Here the CDR3 DNA reads TGCAGTGCGAACCGGGACCTAGATTCACCCCTCCACTTT. As protein: CSANRDLDSPLHF.

The V and J genes are TRBV3-1 and TRBJ1-5; D gene ambiguous. CDR1 and CDR2 (germline): LGHDT, YNNKEL (reference sequence). The CDR3 extends over 15 amino acids. The V end was cut by 3 bases, the J end by 1 base, with 10 bases between. In nucleotides, the CDR3 is TGTGCCAGCAGCCAGGGCTCCAAGAGCAATCAGCCCCAGCATTTT. It yields the protein CASSQGSKSNQPQHF.

This clonotype was observed at least ten times. This sequence joins TRBV2 and TRBJ1-2; TRBD1 is a possible D gene (5 bases). Trimming pared 7 bases from V and 3 bases from J, leaving 15 bases between. The CDR3 length is 14 residues. CDR1 SNHLY and CDR2 FYNNEI come from the germline V gene. CDR3 in amino acids: CASILGPQYYGYTF. The DNA of the CDR3 is TGTGCCAGCATACTGGGGCCCCAATACTATGGCTACACCTTC.

This clonotype was found many times. This chain uses TRBV29-1 with TRBJ2-5; D might be TRBD1 or TRBD2, each matching 5 bases. Trimming pared 4 bases from V and 1 base from J, leaving 16 bases between. CDR1 is SQVTM and CDR2 is ANQGSEA in the germline V gene. This CDR3 region has 15 residues. CDR3 sequence: CSVVGDEPIQETQYF. The DNA for the CDR3 is TGCAGCGTTGTTGGGGACGAACCGATCCAAGAGACCCAGTACTTC. The variable domain in full, completed from reference TRBV29-1 and TRBJ2-5, reads SAVISQKPSRDICQRGTSLTIQCQVDSQVTMMFWYRQQPGQSLTLIATANQGSEATYESGFVIDKFPISRPNLTFSTLTVSNMSPEDSSIYLCSVVGDEPIQETQYFGPGTRLLVL.

A word on this clonotype: This may come from a read error, since a much larger clone is one base off. This chain connects TRBV9 to TRBJ2-3; D uncertain. The CDR3 length is 12 residues. The germline V gene encodes CDR1 SGDLS and CDR2 YYNGEE. The DNA of the CDR3 is TGTGCCAGCAGCGTATCGCGAGATACGCAGGATTTT. Protein sequence: CASSVSRDTQDF.

This clonotype appeared many times. The J gene is TRBJ2-3, the V gene TRBV20-1; 8 bases map to TRBD2. With V trimmed by 5 bases and J by 5 bases, 6 bases remained unmatched. The germline V gene has CDR1 DFQATT and CDR2 SNEGSKA (reference sequence). This CDR3 is 13 amino acids long. The CDR3 bases are TGCAGTGCTGGGCGGGGGGCCCTAGATACGCAGTATTTT. The encoded protein is CSAGRGALDTQYF.

This clonotype was counted ten times or more. V and J are TRBV20-1 and TRBJ1-5; D is unresolved. Germline V gene sequence: CDR1 DFQATT, CDR2 SNEGSKA (reference sequence). This CDR3 comprises 13 residues. V was pared by 0 bases and J by 7 bases, with 10 bases between. The CDR3 DNA follows: TGCAGTGCTAGAGACCAAGGGTACCAGCCCCAGCATTTT. It codes for CSARDQGYQPQHF.

This clonotype has ten or more counts. CDR3 nucleotide sequence: TGTGCCAGCACCTACCGGACAGGGACTCGGCAGCAGTACTTC. Amino acid sequence: CASTYRTGTRQQYF. The V gene is TRBV5-6, the J gene TRBJ2-7; 8 bases line up with TRBD1. The CDR3 sequence is 14 residues long. The germline CDR1 and CDR2 sequences are SGHDT and YYEEEE. Trimming at V came to 6 bases and at J to 8 bases, leaving 13 bases not matched to a gene.

This clonotype was recorded at least ten times. The V call is TRBV5-1, the J call TRBJ2-7, with D perhaps TRBD1 (6 bases). The CDR3 is 15 amino acids. Trimming removed 0 bases from V and 1 base from J, with 11 bases in between. Looked up from germline, CDR1 is SGHRS and CDR2 is YFSETQ. CDR3 in amino acids: CASSLGTASSYEQYF. CDR3 nucleotides: TGCGCCAGCAGCTTGGGGACAGCCTCGTCCTACGAGCAGTACTTC.

This clonotype showed up just a few times. This chain joins TRBV5-6 and TRBJ1-5; D is undetermined. Trimming took off 4 bases at V and 2 bases at J, with 7 bases between the two ends. This CDR3 region has 13 residues. From germline, CDR1 is SGHDT and CDR2 YYEEEE. CDR3 sequence (DNA): TGTGCCAGCAGCATGGGTGGCAATCAGCCCCAGCATTTT. Amino acids: CASSMGGNQPQHF.